What follows are 4 T cell receptor beta chains derived from one specimen sequenced in a study of blood T cell repertoires in COVID-19. The method was immunoSEQ multiplex PCR; TCRdb's version includes in-frame clones alone and lacks a portion of them. Of some 200,000 clones listed, roughly 82% are singletons. Sequenced input: peripheral blood. The receptors were gathered from a woman between 40 and 55 years old with acute or convalescent COVID-19.

This chain connects TRBV7-9 to TRBJ1-2, with D hard to call. V was pared by 2 bases and J by 8 bases, with 15 bases between. Germline CDR1 and CDR2: SEHNR and FQNEAQ (reference sequence). This CDR3 contains 14 residues. The CDR3 nucleotides read TGTGCCAGCAGCTTATTGGCCTCCTCGGAGGGCTACACCTTC. This codes for CASSLLASSEGYTF.

The CDR3 loop is CASSRRGGLTNEKLFF. The CDR3 bases are TGTGCCAGCTCACGAAGAGGCGGGTTGACTAATGAAAAACTGTTTTTT. The chain recombines TRBV2 with TRBJ1-4; no clear D. This CDR3 contains 16 residues. V lost 8 bases, J lost 2 bases, and 18 bases lay in between. Germline-derived CDR1 and CDR2 are SNHLY and FYNNEI.

This clone was picked up one time. The chain links TRBV2 to TRBJ2-7, with unresolved D. V dropped 5 bases and J dropped 0 bases, with 14 bases sitting between them. CDR1 is SNHLY, CDR2 FYNNEI, per germline. The CDR3 length is 15 residues. In nucleotides, the CDR3 is TGTGCCAGCAGTCAGACTCCCACCCCCTCCTACGAGCAGTACTTC. This gives the protein CASSQTPTPSYEQYF.

This rearrangement joins TRBV5-5 to TRBJ2-2; 9 bases line up with TRBD2. Trimming cost V 3 bases and J 0 bases; bases outside gene matches: 9. The CDR3 has 18 residues. From germline, CDR1 is SGHKS and CDR2 YYEKEE (reference sequence). CDR3 sequence (DNA): TGTGCCAGCAGCTCACAGCGGCGGGGGGGCGCGAACACCGGGGAGCTGTTTTTT. Translated, it gives CASSSQRRGGANTGELFF.